These 27 T cell receptor beta chains originate from one sample sequenced in a study of shared clonotypes between healthy human individuals. Sequencing used immunoSEQ multiplex PCR; TCRdb keeps in-frame clones, though not all of them. This table holds hundreds of thousands of clones, 96% found once. Only CD45RO-negative cells positively selected for CCR7 counted as naive CD8 cells, so terminally differentiated effector memory CD45RA+ cells were excluded. What was sequenced was naive CD8+ T cells sorted from blood. These receptor sequences come from a woman in her thirties in good health.

The chain has TRBV11-2 and TRBJ2-5; 7 positions match TRBD1. V gave up 5 bases and J gave up 0 bases; unmatched junction bases: 9. The CDR3 is made up of 16 amino acids. Germline V CDR1 and CDR2: SGHAT, FQNNGV. CDR3 nucleotide sequence: TGTGCCAGCAGCCCTACGGACAGGTACCACCAAGAGACCCAGTACTTC. This translates into CASSPTDRYHQETQYF.

The V gene is TRBV7-3, the J gene TRBJ2-2; TRBD1 matches 7 bases. CDR1 and CDR2 (germline): SGHTA, FQGTGA. This CDR3 spans 18 amino acids. J was trimmed by 0 bases and V by 1 base; bases with no gene match: 8. The DNA of the CDR3 is TGTGCCAGCAGCTTAATTGGGACAGACTATTCGAACACCGGGGAGCTGTTTTTT. Its protein is CASSLIGTDYSNTGELFF.

The V gene is TRBV28, the J gene TRBJ1-1; TRBD1 matches 8 bases. Germline lookup yields CDR1 MDHEN and CDR2 SYDVKM. There are 17 residues in the CDR3. Unmatched junction bases numbered 8, after V lost 0 bases and J lost 2 bases. As DNA, the CDR3 is TGTGCCAGCAGTTTATGGGGGACAGGCAACAGAAACACTGAAGCTTTCTTT. Translating it yields CASSLWGTGNRNTEAFF.

The rearrangement links TRBV6-1 to TRBJ2-2; weak D call: TRBD2 (5 bases). Trimming took off 1 base at V and 1 base at J, with 10 bases between the two ends. The CDR3 sequence is 16 residues long. Germline CDR1 is MNHNS and CDR2 is SASEGT. The CDR3 DNA sequence: TGTGCCAGCAGTGAAGGGGAACTAGAGAACACCGGGGAGCTGTTTTTT. This encodes CASSEGELENTGELFF.

The chain has TRBV11-2 and TRBJ1-1; D not resolved. Between the trimmed V and J ends, which lost 3 bases and 8 bases, there was a span of 7 bases. Germline CDR1 and CDR2: SGHAT and FQNNGV. The CDR3 totals 11 residues. As DNA, the CDR3 is TGTGCCAGCAGCTTGTCGGGAGAAGCTTTCTTT. This gives the protein CASSLSGEAFF.

The chain carries TRBV6-1 and TRBJ1-3; a possible D gene is TRBD1 (5 bases). V dropped 2 bases and J dropped 3 bases, with 11 bases sitting between them. The CDR3 is 15 residues long. CDR1 and CDR2 from the germline V gene are MNHNS and SASEGT. Here the CDR3 DNA reads TGTGCCAGCAGTGAACCCAGGGTGCGTGGAAACACCATATATTTT. Translated, it gives CASSEPRVRGNTIYF.

This chain connects TRBV9 to TRBJ2-3; D uncertain. The V end lost 4 bases, the J end lost 3 bases, and 3 bases lay between the germline ends. Germline lookup yields CDR1 SGDLS and CDR2 YYNGEE. The CDR3 spans 11 residues. The CDR3 coding sequence is TGTGCCAGCAGCATTACAGATACGCAGTATTTT. Translation gives CASSITDTQYF.

This chain joins TRBV30 and TRBJ1-5, with D uncertain. Trimming shortened V by 2 bases and J by 1 base, and 12 bases separated the two germline ends. Germline-derived CDR1 and CDR2 are GTSNPN and SVGIG (reference sequence). This CDR3 is 15 amino acids long. This CDR3 is CAWSQMTTSNQPQHF. The CDR3 bases are TGTGCCTGGAGTCAGATGACAACGAGCAATCAGCCCCAGCATTTT.

Points on this clone: One junction end does not reproduce the germline sequence, and a read error may be involved. The rearrangement uses TRBV2 and TRBJ2-2; D is undetermined. The CDR3 covers 14 residues. Germline values: CDR1 SNHLY, CDR2 FYNNEI. The CDR3 region has the DNA TGTGCCAGCAGCGAAGTCTCGAACACCGGGGAGCTGTTTTTT. It translates to CASSEVSNTGELFF.

The gene calls are TRBV5-6 and TRBJ2-3; D not resolved. This CDR3 has 17 amino acids. V was pared by 0 bases and J by 2 bases, with 16 bases between. Per germline, CDR1 SGHDT and CDR2 YYEEEE. The CDR3 sequence is CASSLELTARNTDTQYF. The CDR3 DNA is TGTGCCAGCAGCTTGGAATTAACGGCGAGAAACACAGATACGCAGTATTTT.

V gene TRBV5-6 combines with J gene TRBJ2-5; a weak D match, TRBD2 (6 bases). The V gene lost 1 base and the J gene lost 4 bases, with 17 bases spanning the gap. From germline, CDR1 is SGHDT and CDR2 YYEEEE. The CDR3 is made up of 16 amino acids. CDR3 protein: CASSLSWSGRGETQYF. CDR3 nucleotide sequence: TGTGCCAGCAGCTTGTCATGGTCGGGGCGGGGAGAGACCCAGTACTTC.

This clone showed up just once. The chain uses TRBV28 and TRBJ2-7; 14 bases align to TRBD2. V gave up 8 bases and J gave up 6 bases; unmatched junction bases: 6. Germline V gives CDR1 MDHEN, CDR2 SYDVKM. The CDR3 is made up of 14 amino acids. The CDR3 sequence is CASSTSGRVLEQYF. The CDR3 coding sequence is TGTGCCAGCTCGACTAGCGGGAGGGTCCTCGAGCAGTACTTC.

The count of this clone is one. One end of the junction is discordant with germline, which a read error may explain. The chain combines TRBV5-6 with TRBJ2-3, with a tentative D call TRBD1 (6 bases). Germline assignment: CDR1 SGHDT and CDR2 YYEEEE. The CDR3 is 15 amino acids. This chain's CDR3 is CASRFQGYPTGTQYF. The CDR3 bases are TGTGCCAGCAGGTTCCAGGGGTACCCTACAGGTACGCAGTATTTT.

Only one count was recorded for this clone. The chain combines TRBV6-5 with TRBJ2-7, with D maybe TRBD2 (6 bases). The CDR3 has 15 residues. V lost 2 bases and J 1 base, leaving 12 bases between the germline ends. Germline loops: CDR1 MNHEY, CDR2 SVGAGI. The CDR3 here is CASSYETEGSYEQYF. CDR3 nucleotides: TGTGCCAGCAGTTACGAGACGGAGGGGTCCTACGAGCAGTACTTC.

The chain is built from TRBV30 and TRBJ2-7, with a weak D call TRBD1 (6 bases). This CDR3 region has 13 residues. Germline V lookup: CDR1 GTSNPN, CDR2 SVGIG (reference sequence). The V end was cut by 0 bases, the J end by 2 bases, with 8 bases between. CDR3 sequence: CAWSVGQTYEQYF. In DNA form, the CDR3 reads TGTGCCTGGAGTGTAGGACAGACCTACGAGCAGTACTTC.

The rearrangement links TRBV7-9 to TRBJ2-1; possibly TRBD2 for D (5 bases). CDR1 is SEHNR, CDR2 FQNEAQ, per germline (reference sequence). CDR3 length equals 12 residues. V gave up 4 bases and J gave up 8 bases, with 9 bases separating them. The CDR3 spells CASSSEVHEQFF. In DNA, the CDR3 is TGTGCCAGCAGCTCGGAGGTACATGAGCAGTTCTTC.

Notes on this clone: Additional DNA sequences in this sample encode the identical CDR3. The chain has TRBV9 and TRBJ2-2; no clear D. Trimming left V 4 bases short and J 5 bases short, with 6 bases between. The CDR3 runs to 12 residues. From germline, CDR1 is SGDLS and CDR2 YYNGEE. CDR3 sequence: CASSPNTGELFF. CDR3 coding DNA: TGTGCCAGCAGCCCTAATACCGGGGAGCTGTTTTTT.

The rearrangement uses TRBV27 and TRBJ2-7; D is unclear. This CDR3 spans 12 amino acids. Trimming pared 6 bases from V and 3 bases from J, leaving 9 bases between. CDR1 and CDR2 (germline): MNHEY, SMNVEV (reference sequence). The CDR3 DNA is TGTGCCAGCAGATCTCCCCTCTACGAGCAGTACTTC. This gives the protein CASRSPLYEQYF.

The rearrangement links TRBV2 to TRBJ1-1; 7 bases line up with TRBD1. The J segment lost 4 bases and the V segment lost 6 bases, leaving 5 bases of the junction unmatched. Germline-derived CDR1 and CDR2 are SNHLY and FYNNEI. The CDR3 length is 13 residues. CDR3 amino acids: CASRGAGGTEAFF. The CDR3 DNA is TGTGCCAGCAGGGGGGCAGGGGGCACTGAAGCTTTCTTT.

The chain couples TRBV28 to TRBJ2-3; a possible D gene is TRBD2 (5 bases). This CDR3 comprises 16 residues. V was clipped by 3 bases and J by 2 bases, with 15 bases between them. Germline loops: CDR1 MDHEN, CDR2 SYDVKM. The CDR3 sequence is CASSFSERQITDTQYF. The CDR3 bases are TGTGCCAGCAGTTTTAGCGAGCGCCAAATCACAGATACGCAGTATTTT.

The chain has TRBV19 and TRBJ2-1; D possibly corresponds to TRBD1 (5 bases). Trimming left V 5 bases short and J 0 bases short, with 14 bases between. CDR3 length equals 16 residues. The germline V gene has CDR1 LNHDA and CDR2 SQIVND (reference sequence). CDR3 sequence reads: CASSSGAGLSYNEQFF. The CDR3 DNA reads as TGTGCCAGTAGTTCCGGAGCAGGGCTCTCCTACAATGAGCAGTTCTTC.

The chain has TRBV7-8 and TRBJ2-1; 11 bases agree with TRBD2. V shed 1 base and J 5 bases; nucleotides not matched to a gene: 10. CDR1 and CDR2 from the germline V gene are SGHVS and FQNEAQ. The CDR3 is 18 amino acids. CDR3 in amino acids: CASSLGFSTSGKDNEQFF. The DNA of the CDR3 is TGTGCCAGCAGCTTAGGCTTCTCGACTAGCGGGAAGGACAATGAGCAGTTCTTC.

J is TRBJ1-1 and V is TRBV29-1; D is undetermined. CDR1 and CDR2 from the germline V gene are SQVTM and ANQGSEA. Trimming took off 5 bases at V and 3 bases at J, with 13 bases between the two ends. The CDR3 covers 13 residues. Here the CDR3 DNA reads TGCAGCGTTCATGGGGTTGATTACACTGAAGCTTTCTTT. Translated: CSVHGVDYTEAFF.

The rearrangement uses TRBV5-4 and TRBJ1-1; D call uncertain. V was shortened by 2 bases and J by 4 bases, with 9 bases between the two germline ends. Per germline, CDR1 SGHNT and CDR2 YYREEE (reference sequence). This CDR3 is 13 amino acids long. The CDR3 here is CASSLPFGTEAFF. DNA of the CDR3: TGTGCCAGCAGCTTACCCTTCGGCACTGAAGCTTTCTTT.

CDR3 in amino acids: CASSITSGEYEQYF. CDR3 DNA sequence: TGTGCCAGTAGTATAACTAGCGGAGAATACGAGCAGTACTTC. The V call is TRBV19, the J call TRBJ2-7; TRBD2 agrees at 8 bases. Trimming cost V 2 bases and J 4 bases; bases outside gene matches: 4. CDR3 length: 14 residues. Looked up from germline, CDR1 is LNHDA and CDR2 is SQIVND (reference sequence). The entire variable domain, with the rest obtained from reference TRBV19 and TRBJ2-7, is as follows: DGGITQSPKYLFRKEGQNVTLSCEQNLNHDAMYWYRQDPGQGLRLIYYSQIVNDFQKGDIAEGYSVSREKKESFPLTVTSAQKNPTAFYLCASSITSGEYEQYFGPGTRLTVT.

The chain carries TRBV29-1 and TRBJ2-6, with a possible D match to TRBD1 (5 bases). This CDR3 region has 17 residues. Per germline, CDR1 SQVTM and CDR2 ANQGSEA. The germline V and J ends were trimmed by 0 bases and 0 bases, with 12 bases remaining between them. CDR3 sequence (DNA): TGCAGCGTTGAAGATCAGGGCGGATCCTCTGGGGCCAACGTCCTGACTTTC. Translated, it gives CSVEDQGGSSGANVLTF.

The V gene is TRBV6-5, the J gene TRBJ2-7; 7 bases match TRBD1. Losses at the gene ends were 7 bases for V and 5 bases for J; bases not matched to a gene: 8. CDR1 MNHEY and CDR2 SVGAGI come from the germline V gene. This CDR3 has 13 residues. DNA of the CDR3: TGTGCCAGCACTCAGGGGGACGGCCACGAGCAGTACTTC. It codes for CASTQGDGHEQYF.